This T cell receptor (beta chain) was recovered during a study of identical twins. General study results and limits: Abundant beta clonotypes from cord blood had fewer insertions, unlike memory repertoires, which showed none.

Germline V lookup: CDR1 LGHDT, CDR2 YNNKEL (reference sequence). This CDR3 comprises 13 residues. V dropped 7 bases and J dropped 4; count of bases not matched to a gene: 3. In TCRdb, the 5' RACE reads were re-called with MiXCR into one record per CDR3 protein. The table includes 450,000 or so distinct CDR3 sequences, 14% detected once. This clonotype was seen a handful of times. Its cognate antigen is unknown. These records were also assigned to another study, of yellow fever vaccine responses in identical twins. As reported in that work: Twins reportedly appeared to share part of their vaccine T cell response while keeping part individual.

The V gene is TRBV3-1, the J gene TRBJ2-1, with 8 bases aligning to TRBD2. Sequencing input: CD4+ T cells sorted from blood. This clonotype was sampled from a woman under 30 in good health. The CDR3 loop is CASTGGYYNEQFF. DNA of the CDR3: TGTGCCAGCACGGGGGGGTATTACAATGAGCAGTTCTTC.